One and the same sample provided the 3 T cell receptor beta chains below, sequenced in a study of a mutant IDH1 vaccine in newly diagnosed glioma. The time point denotes: week 47, end of study. Vaccinated patients received 300 ug of mutant IDH1 20-mer peptide per dose, with topical imiquimod. The repertoire was sequenced with immunoSEQ multiplex PCR; TCRdb's copy has only in-frame clones and lacks some. The repertoire holds about 23,000 clones, with 84% as singletons. The antigens these receptors bind are not known. Sequencing used PBMCs, obtained from a glioma patient whose treatment included an IDH1 peptide vaccine. These TCRs come from a man aged 40-50 years with glioma.

The chain uses TRBV7-9 and TRBJ2-1, with D possibly matching TRBD2 (6 bases). This CDR3 has 14 amino acids. Germline V CDR1 and CDR2: SEHNR, FQNEAQ (reference sequence). V lost 5 bases, J lost 9 bases, and 17 bases lay in between. The CDR3 DNA is TGTGCCAGCAGCCTCGGAGGGGATATCGGTGAGCAGTTCTTC. Translating gives CASSLGGDIGEQFF.

The chain has TRBV5-1 and TRBJ2-5, with D possibly TRBD1 on 5 matching bases. The germline CDR1 and CDR2 sequences are SGHRS and YFSETQ. This CDR3 contains 14 residues. Between the trimmed V and J ends, which lost 0 bases and 5 bases, there was a span of 11 bases. The CDR3 sequence is CASSLGPKGETQYF. The CDR3 nucleotides are TGCGCCAGCAGCTTGGGGCCAAAGGGGGAGACCCAGTACTTC.

In its sample, this clone was seen once. The chain recombines TRBV27 with TRBJ1-2; a weak D match, TRBD1 (6 bases). CDR1 is MNHEY, CDR2 SMNVEV, per germline (reference sequence). V was trimmed by 3 bases and J by 4 bases, leaving 15 bases between them. This CDR3 is 15 amino acids long. CDR3 loop: CASSFNRATSYGYTF. In DNA, the CDR3 is TGTGCCAGCAGTTTCAACAGGGCGACCTCCTATGGCTACACCTTC.